This T cell receptor beta chain derives from a study of response to subunit inactivated influenza vaccine (dated by TCRdb to the late 2010s). Regarding the research as a whole: Deep quantitative T cell receptor repertoire profiling was used in the study to track responses to a trivalent subunit inactivated influenza vaccine. Points the paper makes about the study in general: According to the authors, only a limited number of new T cells may be recruited by each seasonal influenza vaccination.

The library was generated by RT-PCR. Sequencing used an Illumina HiSeq 2500. TCRdb ran its own pipeline on the public reads, namely fastp trimming at Q25 and MiXCR clone calling, and kept in-frame beta chains. Every distinct CDR3 protein forms one entry, paired with its most common genes and DNA. The sample table records 550,000 to 650,000 distinct CDR3 sequences; 10% to 15% of these occur just once. The ten largest make up about 9.4% of the sample. The CDR3 starts with the cysteine, ends with the phenylalanine, and has 16 residues. Only the CDR3 DNA is retained, 48 bases long and in frame from the first base. From V the trimming removes 0 bases and from J it removes 8 bases, while the gene matches leave 11 bases of the junction unaccounted for. The germline V gene provides CDR1 SGDLS and CDR2 YYNGEE. About this clonotype: It lacks a known antigen. Qualities for individual bases were not recorded, and no much larger clone is one base off.

The sample in question was PBMCs from blood, obtained on the day of vaccination. The receptor was isolated from a man in his fifties who received an inactivated influenza vaccine. Donor details come from another sample of the same person, matched by shared clones. This chain joins TRBV9 to TRBJ2-3; 8 bases in the middle match TRBD2. The nucleotide sequence is TGTGCCAGCAGCGTAGAGGACGGGAGGGCTATAGTTACGCAGTATTTT. This sequence encodes CASSVEDGRAIVTQYF. The CDR3, completed at both ends by the reference TRBV9 and TRBJ2-3 genes, gives the full variable domain DSGVTQTPKHLITATGQRVTLRCSPRSGDLSVYWYQQSLDQGLQFLIQYYNGEERAKGNILERFSAQQFPDLHSELNLSSLELGDSALYFCASSVEDGRAIVTQYFGPGTRLTVL.